The 24 T cell receptor beta chains reported below all come from one sample, sequenced in a study of blood T cells in healthy people across ages. With a J-beta primer mix and a sample-barcoded 5' primer, a second PCR ran about 7 to 11 cycles. Each CDR3 protein is one row after TCRdb ran MiXCR on the 5' RACE reads. The table shows 1.4 million to 1.5 million distinct CDR3 sequences, with about 40% occurring only once. Material for sequencing was blood. The source is a woman younger than 35 in good health.

V and J are TRBV4-2 and TRBJ2-1; D uncertain. Looked up from germline, CDR1 is LGHNA and CDR2 is YNFKEQ. Trimming cost V 0 bases and J 10 bases, with 13 bases left between them. This CDR3 is 14 amino acids long. The CDR3 loop reads CASSQDLVGREQFF. The CDR3 DNA reads as TGTGCCAGCAGCCAAGATCTTGTGGGTCGGGAGCAGTTCTTC.

The genes are TRBV6-5 and TRBJ1-2; unclear D gene. Trimming pared 0 bases from V and 4 bases from J, leaving 12 bases between. CDR1 MNHEY and CDR2 SVGAGI come from the germline V gene. The CDR3 totals 15 residues. The DNA of the CDR3 is TGTGCCAGCAGTTACTCGAGTGTAGAGGGCTATGGCTACACCTTC. Its translation: CASSYSSVEGYGYTF.

This clonotype was seen more than once but under ten times. The chain has TRBV9 and TRBJ2-3; D possibly matches TRBD1 or TRBD2 (5 bases each). Germline V gene sequence: CDR1 SGDLS, CDR2 YYNGEE. The CDR3 is 14 residues long. V lost 2 bases to trimming and J lost 3 bases, with 10 bases between them. CDR3 loop: CASSVWGLTDTQYF. In DNA form, the CDR3 reads TGTGCCAGCAGCGTCTGGGGGTTAACAGATACGCAGTATTTT.

This clonotype has just a few counts. The chain links TRBV10-3 to TRBJ1-1; D gene unclear. The CDR3 covers 12 residues. Germline loops: CDR1 ENHRY, CDR2 SYGVKD. Trimming cost V 8 bases and J 0 bases, with 7 bases left between them. The CDR3 region has the DNA TGTGCCATCGGAATGATGAACACTGAAGCTTTCTTT. Protein sequence: CAIGMMNTEAFF.

V and J are TRBV2 and TRBJ2-3; D gene ambiguous. The CDR3 contains 15 residues. CDR1 is SNHLY and CDR2 is FYNNEI in the germline V gene. V was shortened by 7 bases and J by 6 bases, with 20 bases between the two germline ends. For the CDR3, the DNA is TGTGCCAGCAACGATCTTGGACCTACTCGTGATACGCAGTATTTT. Residues: CASNDLGPTRDTQYF.

On this clonotype itself: One junction end does not reproduce the germline sequence, and a read error may be involved. The rearrangement joins TRBV19 to TRBJ2-7; D is possibly TRBD2 (5 bases). The CDR3 contains 14 residues. The germline V gene encodes CDR1 LNHDA and CDR2 SQIVND (reference sequence). The CDR3: CASRIGQRTYEQYF. In nucleotides, the CDR3 is TGTGCCAGTAGGATAGGTCAGCGGACCTACGAGCAGTACTTC. Supplemented by reference TRBV19 and TRBJ2-7, the full variable domain reads DGGITQSPKYLFRKEGQNVTLSCEQNLNHDAMYWYRQDPGQGLRLIYYSQIVNDFQKGDIAEGYSVSREKKESFPLTVTSAQKNPTAFYLCASRIGQRTYEQYFGPGTRLTVT.

This clonotype was observed once. Possible read error: a much larger clone is one base away. The V call is TRBV10-3, the J call TRBJ2-7; 7 bases agree with TRBD1. The J call is in doubt because the DNA end fits TRBJ2-5 better. The germline V gene encodes CDR1 ENHRY and CDR2 SYGVKD. The CDR3 spans 14 residues. Written as DNA, the CDR3 is TGTGCCATCAGGATGGGACAGATCCAAGGGACCCAGTACTTC. This gives the protein CAIRMGQIQGTQYF.

The chain has TRBV29-1 and TRBJ2-2, with D unclear. Germline CDR1 is SQVTM and CDR2 is ANQGSEA. Trimming shortened V by 7 bases and J by 5 bases, and 17 bases separated the two germline ends. The CDR3 contains 14 residues. The CDR3 DNA sequence: TGCAGCGCCTCGGAGACTTTGGGGACCGGGGAGCTGTTTTTT. It codes for CSASETLGTGELFF.

The chain recombines TRBV19 with TRBJ1-2; possibly TRBD1 for D (6 bases). Germline V CDR1 and CDR2: LNHDA, SQIVND (reference sequence). The CDR3 has 17 residues. V gave up 5 bases and J gave up 5 bases, with 24 bases separating them. CDR3 protein: CASSSEDSPVGYYGYTF. CDR3 DNA: TGTGCCAGTAGTTCAGAGGACAGCCCCGTCGGATATTATGGCTACACCTTC.

The genes are TRBV5-1 and TRBJ1-1, with D possibly being TRBD1 (5 bases). Trimming took off 4 bases at V and 0 bases at J, with 13 bases between the two ends. Germline-derived CDR1 and CDR2 are SGHRS and YFSETQ. The CDR3 has 15 amino acids. This CDR3 reads CASSPEQALNTEAFF. In nucleotides, the CDR3 is TGCGCCAGCAGCCCTGAACAGGCACTGAACACTGAAGCTTTCTTT.

This clonotype has just one count. The CDR3 sequence: CSAKQGVHEQYF. In DNA, the CDR3 is TGCAGTGCCAAACAGGGAGTCCACGAGCAGTACTTC. V gene TRBV20-1 combines with J gene TRBJ2-1; D may be TRBD1 (6 bases). The J call is doubtful: the DNA matches TRBJ2-7 better. Germline V gene lookup returns CDR1 DFQATT and CDR2 SNEGSKA (reference sequence). The CDR3 consists of 12 residues.

The rearrangement links TRBV20-1 to TRBJ1-2; 10 positions match TRBD1. CDR1 DFQATT and CDR2 SNEGSKA come from the germline V gene (reference sequence). The CDR3 consists of 15 residues. With 0 bases clipped from V and 5 bases from J, the junction kept 6 bases outside the gene matches. As DNA, the CDR3 is TGCAGTGCTAGAGACATTCGGGACAGGGGATATGGCTACACCTTC. The encoded protein is CSARDIRDRGYGYTF.

CDR3 residues: CASSSLGPLGSYEQYF. CDR3 sequence (DNA): TGTGCCAGCAGCTCCCTGGGCCCACTAGGCTCCTACGAGCAGTACTTC. This sequence joins TRBV7-2 and TRBJ2-7; D possibly corresponds to TRBD2 (5 bases). V was pared by 4 bases and J by 0 bases, with 16 bases between. The CDR3 covers 16 residues. Germline CDR1 and CDR2: SGHTA and FQGNSA.

The chain combines TRBV20-1 with TRBJ2-1; D might be TRBD1 (5 bases). This CDR3 region has 16 residues. Germline V gene data show CDR1 as DFQATT and CDR2 as SNEGSKA (reference sequence). V lost 3 bases, J lost 1 base, and 16 bases lay in between. CDR3 protein: CSASETVILSYNEQFF. Here the CDR3 DNA reads TGCAGTGCTAGCGAGACAGTGATCCTTTCCTACAATGAGCAGTTCTTC.

V and J are TRBV3-1 and TRBJ2-1; weak D call: TRBD2 (5 bases). Trimming removed 1 base from V and 15 bases from J, with 13 bases in between. Per the germline V gene, CDR1 is LGHDT and CDR2 is YNNKEL (reference sequence). CDR3 length: 12 amino acids. The CDR3 spells CASSQGGSGRFF. Here the CDR3 DNA reads TGTGCCAGCAGCCAAGGGGGAAGTGGGAGGTTCTTC.

The chain recombines TRBV6-1 with TRBJ2-1; no clear D. V lost 5 bases and J 5 bases, leaving 10 bases between the germline ends. Germline CDR1 is MNHNS and CDR2 is SASEGT. This CDR3 has 13 amino acids. The CDR3 here is CASSTDPDNEQFF. DNA for the CDR3: TGTGCCAGCAGTACGGACCCAGACAATGAGCAGTTCTTC.

This clonotype came up a few times. This chain links TRBV3-1 with TRBJ1-1; the D gene is possibly TRBD1 (5 bases). The CDR3 spans 16 residues. Germline V lookup: CDR1 LGHDT, CDR2 YNNKEL (reference sequence). V was trimmed by 3 bases and J by 1 base, leaving 15 bases between them. CDR3 sequence reads: CASSQWSRDGNTEAFF. The CDR3 region has the DNA TGTGCCAGCAGCCAGTGGTCCCGGGACGGGAACACTGAAGCTTTCTTT.

This clonotype was detected only a few times. The gene calls are TRBV9 and TRBJ2-1; D call uncertain. Deletions cut 7 bases from V and 3 bases from J, with 11 bases between. The CDR3 is 13 residues long. Germline-derived CDR1 and CDR2 are SGDLS and YYNGEE. The CDR3 protein is CASGELHYNEQFF. CDR3 DNA sequence: TGTGCCAGCGGCGAATTACACTACAATGAGCAGTTCTTC.

This clonotype was found a few times. The gene calls are TRBV28 and TRBJ2-7; D may be TRBD1 or TRBD2 (5 bases each). The DNA end is a closer match to TRBJ2-5, so the J assignment may be wrong. Germline assignment: CDR1 MDHEN and CDR2 SYDVKM. This CDR3 has 12 residues. The CDR3 region is CATEGLGETQYF. CDR3 nucleotides: TGTGCCACCGAGGGGTTGGGGGAGACCCAGTACTTC.

Only a few counts were recorded for this clonotype. The chain couples TRBV20-1 to TRBJ1-2, with 11 bases aligning to TRBD1. CDR3 length: 17 amino acids. Looked up from germline, CDR1 is DFQATT and CDR2 is SNEGSKA (reference sequence). J gave up 1 base and V 2 bases, and 9 bases lay outside the gene matches. This CDR3 reads CSARPGTGGNLNYGYTF. DNA for the CDR3: TGCAGTGCTAGACCCGGGACAGGGGGTAACCTTAACTATGGCTACACCTTC.

As for this clonotype: One end of the junction fails to match germline, which may point to a read error. V is TRBV2 and J is TRBJ1-2, with a weak D call TRBD1 (5 bases). The CDR3 is 13 amino acids. CDR1 is SNHLY and CDR2 is FYNNEI in the germline V gene. CDR3 region: CASRGTAPYDYTF. Here the CDR3 DNA reads TGTGCCAGCAGGGGGACGGCCCCCTATGACTACACCTTC.

The chain employs TRBV27 and TRBJ2-3; 7 bases are a match to TRBD1. J lost 3 bases, V lost 8 bases, and 17 bases had no gene match. The CDR3 contains 17 residues. Germline V gene sequence: CDR1 MNHEY, CDR2 SMNVEV (reference sequence). Here the CDR3 reads CASGRQGTVLGTDTQYF. The CDR3 nucleotides are TGTGCCAGCGGTAGACAGGGTACTGTCTTAGGGACAGATACGCAGTATTTT.

The CDR3 spells CASGDDRGRPDTQYF. CDR3 nucleotides: TGTGCTAGTGGTGATGACAGGGGGAGGCCAGATACGCAGTATTTT. J is TRBJ2-3 and V is TRBV12-5; 9 bases are shared with TRBD1. Germline CDR1 LGHNT, CDR2 FRNRAP. CDR3 length: 15 amino acids. The V and J ends lost 5 bases and 4 bases, in that order; junction bases with no gene match: 7.

The rearrangement links TRBV5-1 to TRBJ1-2, with 9 bases fitting TRBD1. Germline V gene sequence: CDR1 SGHRS, CDR2 YFSETQ. The V and J ends lost 4 bases and 0 bases, in that order; junction bases with no gene match: 7. The CDR3 has 16 residues. CDR3 sequence: CASSPGTGNTNYGYTF. CDR3 nucleotide sequence: TGCGCCAGCAGCCCGGGGACAGGGAATACTAACTATGGCTACACCTTC.